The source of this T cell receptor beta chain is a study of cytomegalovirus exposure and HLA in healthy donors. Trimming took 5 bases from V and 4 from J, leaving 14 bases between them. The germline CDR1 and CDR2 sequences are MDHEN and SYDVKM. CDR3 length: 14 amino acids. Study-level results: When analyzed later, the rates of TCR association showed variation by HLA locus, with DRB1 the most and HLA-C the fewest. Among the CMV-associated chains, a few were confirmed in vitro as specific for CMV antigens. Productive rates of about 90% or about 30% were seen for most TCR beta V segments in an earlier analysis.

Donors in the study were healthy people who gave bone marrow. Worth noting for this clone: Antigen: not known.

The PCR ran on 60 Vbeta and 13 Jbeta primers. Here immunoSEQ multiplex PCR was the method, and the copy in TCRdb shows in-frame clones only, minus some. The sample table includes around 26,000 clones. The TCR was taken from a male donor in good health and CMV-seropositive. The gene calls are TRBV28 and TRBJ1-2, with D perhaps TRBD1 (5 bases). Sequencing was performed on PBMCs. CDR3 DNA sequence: TGTGCCAGCAGTCGACAGCAGACCCTCTATGGCTACACCTTC. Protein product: CASSRQQTLYGYTF.